Listed below are T cell receptor beta chains from one sample, sequenced in a study of blood T cells in healthy people across ages. In TCRdb, the 5' RACE reads were re-called with MiXCR into one record per CDR3 protein. The sample includes roughly 800,000 distinct CDR3 sequences, around 25% seen only once; the top ten take more than 8.5%. The same data also contributed to another study, on T cells of mothers and their children.

The sequenced sample consisted of blood. The receptor source for this set is a boy aged 10-17 years in good health. CDR3s include the opening cysteine and the closing phenylalanine or tryptophan. A D gene is named only where the DNA matches it firmly. A row's size may be missing; if present it is once, few, many or a size class.

j_call v_call clone_size d_call cdr3_nt cdr3_aa
TRBJ2-2 TRBV12-3/TRBV12-4 few - TGTGCCAGCTCTATCGCGAACACCGGGGAGCTGTTTTTT CASSIANTGELFF
TRBJ2-6 TRBV4-3 - - TGCGCCAGCAGCCAGAACAGTGGTGGGGCCAACGTCCTGACTTTC CASSQNSGGANVLTF
TRBJ2-7 TRBV6-5 few TRBD1 TGTGCCAGCAGGGGGACAGGGATAAGGACCTACGAGCAGTACTTC CASRGTGIRTYEQYF
TRBJ1-1 TRBV29-1 - - TGCAGCGCCCTAATGAACACTGAAGCTTTCTTT CSALMNTEAFF
TRBJ1-5 TRBV3-1 many - TGTGCCAGCAGCCAACTCAATCAGCCCCAGCATTTT CASSQLNQPQHF
TRBJ2-1 TRBV29-1 - TRBD2 TGCAGCGTTGCAGCGGGAGGGGTCTACCCCTACAATGAGCAGTTCTTC CSVAAGGVYPYNEQFF
TRBJ2-5 TRBV7-2 - TRBD2 TGTGCCAGCAGCCGTAGCGGGAGGTTTCAAGAGACCCAGTACTTC CASSRSGRFQETQYF
TRBJ2-5 TRBV7-2 - - TGTGCCAGCAGCTTAGGGACAGCAAGGCAAGAGACCCAGTACTTC CASSLGTARQETQYF
TRBJ2-7 TRBV29-1 - - TGCAGCGGTCGTATAGGCTACGCGCAGTACTTC CSGRIGYAQYF
TRBJ1-1 TRBV2 few TRBD1 TGTGCCAGCAGAATCCGACAGGGGCAGTTGGAAGCTTTCTTT CASRIRQGQLEAFF
TRBJ2-3 TRBV7-2 - - TGTGCCAGCAGCTTTTGGAAGATTGGAGATACGCAGTATTTT CASSFWKIGDTQYF
TRBJ2-6 TRBV6-1 - - TGTGCCAGCAGGCAGGGCTTCAGCTCTGGGGCCAACGTCCTGACTTTC CASRQGFSSGANVLTF
TRBJ2-7 TRBV28 - TRBD2 TGTGCCAGCATGTCCCGGGGGGATTTCTACGAGCAGTACTTC CASMSRGDFYEQYF
TRBJ1-6 TRBV6-1 - - TGTGCCAGCAGGCGGGCAGGGAGTTACTCCTATAATTCACCCCTCCACTTT CASRRAGSYSYNSPLHF
TRBJ2-1 TRBV6-2/TRBV6-3 - - TGTGCCAGCAGTTACTCCCGGCAAAATGAGCAGTTCTTC CASSYSRQNEQFF
TRBJ1-2 TRBV2 - TRBD1 TGTGCCAGCAGTGGGGCGGACAGGGGATTTGGCTACACCTTC CASSGADRGFGYTF
TRBJ2-1 TRBV6-1 few - TGTGCCAGCAGTGATACAGCGCCCCCCACAAATGAGCAGTTCTTC CASSDTAPPTNEQFF
TRBJ2-2 TRBV28 - - TGTGCCAGCAGAGACGGTTGGAAGAACACCGGGGAGCTGTTTTTT CASRDGWKNTGELFF
TRBJ1-1 TRBV29-1 - - TGCAGCGTTGTGCGTTCTGAAGCTTTCTTT CSVVRSEAFF
TRBJ1-1 TRBV12-3/TRBV12-4 - - TGTGCCAGCAGTTTAGGACAGTCAAAAGGGGCTTTCTTT CASSLGQSKGAFF
TRBJ2-7 TRBV11-2 - TRBD2 TGTGCCAGCAGCTACCTACTAGCGCCCTACGAGCAGTACTTC CASSYLLAPYEQYF
TRBJ1-2 TRBV28 once TRBD1 TGTGCCAGCAGTTTGGTCTCCGTTCGGGACAGGGGGACCGTTGGCTATGGCTACACCTTC CASSLVSVRDRGTVGYGYTF
TRBJ2-7 TRBV27 few TRBD2 TGTGCCAGCAGTGTCATAGGGACTAGCGGCTCCTACGAGCAGTACTTC CASSVIGTSGSYEQYF
TRBJ2-1 TRBV29-1 - TRBD1 TGCAGCGTTGAAGTTGTTTCGCAGGGGGCTGATGAGCAGTTCTTC CSVEVVSQGADEQFF
TRBJ2-5 TRBV2 many TRBD2 TGTGCCAGCGGAGGCACTAGCGGGAGTTGGGAGACCCAGTACTTC CASGGTSGSWETQYF
TRBJ2-7 TRBV29-1 - - TGCAGCGTTGACCTACTAGGGGGGGAGCAGTACTTC CSVDLLGGEQYF
TRBJ2-5 TRBV7-2 - TRBD2 TGTGCCAGCAGCTTAGATAGCGGGGGGGCCCAGACCCAGTACTTC CASSLDSGGAQTQYF
TRBJ2-7 TRBV12-3/TRBV12-4 many - TGTGCCAGTCGGCGGGGTTCCTACGAGCAGTACTTC CASRRGSYEQYF
TRBJ1-5 TRBV11-2 few - TGTGCCAGCAGCTCCTGGGGAAGCAATCAGCCCCAGCATTTT CASSSWGSNQPQHF
TRBJ2-5 TRBV5-1 - - TGCGCCAGCAGCCACAACCCCGGGGGAGAGACCCAGTACTTC CASSHNPGGETQYF
TRBJ1-2 TRBV7-9 - - TGTGCCAGCAGCCCCAACCCAGGAGACAGCTATGGCTACACCTTC CASSPNPGDSYGYTF
TRBJ2-7 TRBV5-1 few - TGCGCCAGCAGCCCGGGACTTAGCGGTTACGAGCAGTACTTC CASSPGLSGYEQYF
TRBJ2-3 TRBV28 many - TGTGCCAGCAGCACTACCAGCACAGATACGCAGTATTTT CASSTTSTDTQYF
TRBJ2-7 TRBV7-9 many - TGTGCCAGCAGCTTATTAAACTACGAGCAGTACTTC CASSLLNYEQYF
TRBJ2-1 TRBV7-2 few - TGTGCCAGCAGCCCCCTTAGCGACAATGAGCAGTTCTTC CASSPLSDNEQFF
TRBJ2-5 TRBV4-2 few - TGTGCCAGCAGCCCGTCTTTTGGCGTAGGACTCCAAGAGACCCAGTACTTC CASSPSFGVGLQETQYF
TRBJ1-2 TRBV21-1 - - TGTGCCAGCAGCATCCCCAAAACAGCGGACTATGGCTACACCTTC CASSIPKTADYGYTF
TRBJ2-7 TRBV10-3 - TRBD1 TGTGCCATCACCCCAGACAGGGGTTCCTACGAGCAGTACTTC CAITPDRGSYEQYF
TRBJ2-5 TRBV28 - - TGTGCCAGCAGTTTTGGGCGGTGGACAGAAGCGGGGGAGACCCAGTACTTC CASSFGRWTEAGETQYF
TRBJ2-7 TRBV29-1 few - TGCAGCGTCGTTTCCAGTCTTACAGAGTCCTACGAGCAGTACTTC CSVVSSLTESYEQYF
TRBJ1-1 TRBV6-6 few TRBD1 TGTGCCAGCCTCATACAGGGGGATGAAGCTTTCTTT CASLIQGDEAFF
TRBJ2-5 TRBV6-5 few - TGTGCCAGCAGACCCGGGACACAGGCGGAGACCCAGTACTTC CASRPGTQAETQYF
TRBJ2-5 TRBV12-3/TRBV12-4 - - TGTGCCAGCAGCCCAAACCTACCGACAGAGACCCAGTACTTC CASSPNLPTETQYF
TRBJ1-3 TRBV7-9 few - TGTGCCAGCAGCTTTTTACCCCGGGACACGGGAAACACCATATATTTT CASSFLPRDTGNTIYF
TRBJ2-2 TRBV19 few TRBD1 TGTGCCAGTATGGACAGGGCGGGCACCGGGGAGCTGTTTTTT CASMDRAGTGELFF
TRBJ1-2 TRBV19 few TRBD1 TGTGCCAGTAAACCACAGGGGTTGGCCTATGGCTACACCTTC CASKPQGLAYGYTF